A selection of T cell receptor beta chains follows, all from one sample in a study of technical replicates of blood from a handful of donors. The method was immunoSEQ multiplex PCR; TCRdb's version includes in-frame clones alone and lacks a portion of them. The sample records 74,000 or so clones, around 96% being singletons. The sequencing input was T cells isolated from PBMCs. The receptors derive from a human donor in good health. Both conserved end residues are part of each CDR3. The D gene is left open where the match is weak. Only some rows state a clone size, as once, few, many or a class for expanded clones.

D gene: NA
clone size: NA
J gene: TRBJ1-3
V gene: TRBV9
CDR3 protein: CASSVRDSGNTIYF
CDR3 DNA: TGTGCCAGCAGCGTAAGAGATTCTGGAAACACCATATATTTT

D gene: TRBD1
clone size: NA
J gene: TRBJ2-5
V gene: TRBV7-3
CDR3 protein: CASSDREETQYF
CDR3 DNA: TGTGCCAGCAGCGACAGGGAAGAGACCCAGTACTTC

D gene: NA
clone size: few
J gene: TRBJ2-7
V gene: TRBV6-6
CDR3 protein: CASRGGQNYEQYF
CDR3 DNA: TGTGCCAGCAGAGGAGGACAGAACTACGAGCAGTACTTC

D gene: TRBD1
clone size: NA
J gene: TRBJ1-3
V gene: TRBV7-9
CDR3 protein: CASSLSMSGGEDTIYF
CDR3 DNA: TGTGCCAGCAGCTTAAGCATGTCAGGGGGCGAAGACACCATATATTTT

D gene: NA
clone size: NA
J gene: TRBJ2-7
V gene: TRBV7-2
CDR3 protein: CASSFRTGLALTYEQYF
CDR3 DNA: TGTGCCAGCAGCTTCCGGACAGGACTAGCCTTAACCTACGAGCAGTACTTC

D gene: TRBD2
clone size: NA
J gene: TRBJ2-1
V gene: TRBV7-2
CDR3 protein: CASRLAGNNEQFF
CDR3 DNA: TGTGCCAGTCGACTAGCGGGCAACAATGAGCAGTTCTTC

D gene: TRBD2
clone size: NA
J gene: TRBJ2-1
V gene: TRBV7-9
CDR3 protein: CASSFKREDEQFF
CDR3 DNA: TGTGCCAGCAGCTTTAAGCGGGAGGATGAGCAGTTCTTC

D gene: TRBD1
clone size: NA
J gene: TRBJ1-2
V gene: TRBV27
CDR3 protein: CASSPGQGFYGYTF
CDR3 DNA: TGTGCCAGCAGTCCAGGACAGGGCTTTTATGGCTACACCTTC

D gene: NA
clone size: NA
J gene: TRBJ2-1
V gene: TRBV27
CDR3 protein: CASTWTNYNEQFF
CDR3 DNA: TGTGCCAGCACTTGGACAAACTACAATGAGCAGTTCTTC

D gene: NA
clone size: few
J gene: TRBJ1-1
V gene: TRBV9
CDR3 protein: CASTRQQGNTEAFF
CDR3 DNA: TGTGCCAGCACCCGTCAACAGGGAAACACTGAAGCTTTCTTT

D gene: NA
clone size: NA
J gene: TRBJ1-2
V gene: TRBV27
CDR3 protein: CASSLVGSGPSGYTF
CDR3 DNA: TGTGCCAGCAGTTTAGTTGGCTCAGGCCCCTCTGGCTACACCTTC

D gene: NA
clone size: NA
J gene: TRBJ1-5
V gene: TRBV30
CDR3 protein: CAWSVNEDQPQHF
CDR3 DNA: TGTGCCTGGAGTGTAAACGAGGATCAGCCCCAGCATTTT

D gene: TRBD2
clone size: once
J gene: TRBJ2-4
V gene: TRBV7-2
CDR3 protein: CASSFSGSPSVAKNIQYF
CDR3 DNA: TGTGCCAGCAGCTTCAGCGGGAGTCCCTCCGTAGCCAAAAACATTCAGTACTTC

D gene: TRBD2
clone size: NA
J gene: TRBJ2-3
V gene: TRBV7-2
CDR3 protein: CASSPTGTSGPNQYF
CDR3 DNA: TGTGCCAGCAGCCCGACAGGGACTAGCGGGCCAAACCAGTATTTT

D gene: TRBD2
clone size: NA
J gene: TRBJ2-7
V gene: TRBV7-9
CDR3 protein: CASSLELANHEQYF
CDR3 DNA: TGTGCCAGCAGCTTAGAACTAGCGAACCACGAGCAGTACTTC

D gene: NA
clone size: NA
J gene: TRBJ1-2
V gene: TRBV14
CDR3 protein: CASSERSGYLSGYTF
CDR3 DNA: TGTGCCAGCAGCGAAAGATCGGGGTATCTGAGCGGCTACACCTTC

D gene: NA
clone size: NA
J gene: TRBJ2-2
V gene: TRBV7-2
CDR3 protein: CASRTGGAGELFF
CDR3 DNA: TGTGCCAGCCGAACGGGTGGCGCCGGGGAGCTGTTTTTT